Shown below are 16 T cell receptor beta chains from a single sample sequenced in a study of blood T cell repertoires in COVID-19. Assay: immunoSEQ multiplex PCR; the TCRdb copy retains only in-frame clones and omits some. The sample has around 230,000 clones, 70% to 85% seen once. Sample: PBMCs or T cells enriched from blood (not recorded which). The receptors derive from a man aged 40-50 years who had recovered from COVID-19.

This clone was counted only a few times. The chain recombines TRBV2 with TRBJ1-1; D may be TRBD1 (5 bases). The CDR3 is made up of 11 amino acids. Germline V lookup: CDR1 SNHLY, CDR2 FYNNEI. The ends were cut back, 6 bases at V and 11 bases at J, with 13 bases in the middle. The CDR3 sequence is CASSLQDSAFF. The CDR3 coding sequence is TGTGCCAGCAGCTTACAGGATTCGGCTTTCTTT.

This rearrangement joins TRBV6-5 to TRBJ1-2, with D possibly TRBD1 on 5 matching bases. The V end lost 11 bases, the J end lost 7 bases, and 14 bases lay between the germline ends. This CDR3 has 11 residues. Germline V lookup: CDR1 MNHEY, CDR2 SVGAGI. The CDR3 coding sequence is TGTGCCGTTAGCGGGGGGATTGGCTACACCTTC. Residues: CAVSGGIGYTF.

This clone was picked up a small number of times. This chain uses TRBV4-1 with TRBJ1-2; D perhaps matches TRBD1 (5 bases). The CDR3 sequence is 17 residues long. Looked up from germline, CDR1 is MGHRA and CDR2 is YSYEKL. V lost 1 base, J lost 8 bases, and 23 bases lay in between. In DNA, the CDR3 is TGCGCCAGCAGCCAAGGTCCGGCCTACGGCCCAGGGAACGGCTACACCTTC. This gives the protein CASSQGPAYGPGNGYTF.

This clone has only a few counts. The chain recombines TRBV28 with TRBJ2-1, with 8 bases identical to TRBD2. After removal of 10 bases from V and 7 bases from J, the junction contained 9 bases not matched to a gene. Germline values: CDR1 MDHEN, CDR2 SYDVKM. The CDR3 spans 13 residues. CDR3 region: CATLPGGTNEQFF. The CDR3 nucleotides read TGTGCCACCCTCCCGGGGGGGACGAATGAGCAGTTCTTC.

V gene TRBV6-1 combines with J gene TRBJ1-4, with unresolved D. Germline V gene sequence: CDR1 MNHNS, CDR2 SASEGT. Trimming cost V 1 base and J 8 bases, with 8 bases left between them. The CDR3 loop spans 13 amino acids. CDR3 protein: CASSEERREKLFF. The CDR3 DNA follows: TGTGCCAGCAGTGAAGAACGCCGGGAAAAACTGTTTTTT.

In its sample, this clone was seen once. The V gene is TRBV24-1, the J gene TRBJ2-7; D is unclear. The CDR3 runs to 14 residues. Trimming removed 1 base from V and 0 bases from J, with 6 bases in between. CDR1 is KGHDR, CDR2 SFDVKD, per germline. CDR3 sequence (DNA): TGTGCCACCAGTGATTTTGACAACTCCTACGAGCAGTACTTC. The encoded protein is CATSDFDNSYEQYF.

The rearrangement links TRBV11-2 to TRBJ2-7; maybe TRBD1 (6 bases). Trimming removed 6 bases from V and 4 bases from J, with 16 bases in between. The CDR3 covers 14 residues. Germline CDR1 is SGHAT and CDR2 is FQNNGV. The CDR3 region is CASRGTGKVYEQYF. CDR3 DNA sequence: TGTGCCAGCAGGGGTACAGGGAAGGTGTACGAGCAGTACTTC.

This chain connects TRBV18 to TRBJ2-5; D ambiguous. Germline V gives CDR1 KGHSH, CDR2 LQKENI. Trimming took 2 bases from V and 5 from J, leaving 15 bases between them. The CDR3 length is 15 residues. The CDR3 loop is CASSPYFVAMETQYF. Written as DNA, the CDR3 is TGTGCCAGCTCACCATATTTCGTGGCAATGGAGACCCAGTACTTC. The entire variable domain, with the rest obtained from reference TRBV18 and TRBJ2-5, is as follows: NAGVMQNPRHLVRRRGQEARLRCSPMKGHSHVYWYRQLPEEGLKFMVYLQKENIIDESGMPKERFSAEFPKEGPSILRIQQVVRGDSAAYFCASSPYFVAMETQYFGPGTRLLVL.

This sequence joins TRBV3-1 (or the pseudogene TRBV3-2) and TRBJ1-1; the D gene is possibly TRBD1 (6 bases). The CDR3 spans 17 residues. Trimming took 1 base from V and 0 from J, leaving 15 bases between them. Germline values: CDR1 LGHDT, CDR2 YNNKEL (reference sequence). This chain's CDR3 is CASSQGPLQGMNTEAFF. CDR3 nucleotides: TGTGCCAGCAGCCAAGGCCCGCTACAGGGAATGAACACTGAAGCTTTCTTT.

V is TRBV28 and J is TRBJ1-6; D is perhaps TRBD1 (5 bases). Trimming removed 4 bases at V and 6 bases at J, with 22 bases between. CDR1 and CDR2 (germline): MDHEN, SYDVKM. The CDR3 is made up of 18 amino acids. CDR3 protein: CASSYPLLIQVPNSPLHF. The CDR3 DNA reads as TGTGCCAGCAGTTATCCTTTACTAATACAGGTTCCTAATTCACCCCTCCACTTT.

A single count supports this clone. The chain couples TRBV28 to TRBJ1-4; D may be TRBD1 (5 bases). Trimming took off 2 bases at V and 3 bases at J, with 10 bases between the two ends. Germline lookup yields CDR1 MDHEN and CDR2 SYDVKM. This CDR3 contains 15 residues. Here the CDR3 reads CASSLAGDPNEKLFF. The CDR3 DNA follows: TGTGCCAGCAGTTTAGCGGGGGACCCTAATGAAAAACTGTTTTTT.

This chain links TRBV7-6 with TRBJ1-3; D ambiguous. The V gene's germline CDR1 is SGHVS and CDR2 FNYEAQ. CDR3 length: 16 residues. Deletions cut 7 bases from V and 4 bases from J, with 20 bases between. The CDR3 DNA reads TGTGCCAGCACCCAAGAGGATCCCGGGGTGGGAAACACCATATATTTT. Protein product: CASTQEDPGVGNTIYF.

The chain couples TRBV6-2 or TRBV6-3 to TRBJ1-2; no firm D call. Trimming left V 2 bases short and J 5 bases short, with 9 bases between. This CDR3 region has 13 residues. CDR1 is MNHEY and CDR2 is SVGEGT in the germline V gene. CDR3 nucleotides: TGTGCCAGCAGTTACCTTCCGTTATATGGCTACACCTTC. Protein sequence: CASSYLPLYGYTF.

The chain combines TRBV11-2 with TRBJ2-1, with D possibly being TRBD2 (6 bases). CDR1 is SGHAT, CDR2 FQNNGV, per germline. V lost 5 bases to trimming and J lost 7 bases, with 18 bases between them. This CDR3 has 15 residues. CDR3 sequence reads: CASSQTVGGMNEQFF. The CDR3 nucleotides are TGTGCCAGCAGCCAGACAGTTGGGGGGATGAATGAGCAGTTCTTC.

This chain connects TRBV7-9 to TRBJ2-1; 8 nucleotides line up with TRBD1. CDR1 and CDR2 from the germline V gene are SEHNR and FQNEAQ (reference sequence). CDR3 length equals 15 residues. Unmatched junction bases numbered 8, after V lost 5 bases and J lost 5 bases. The CDR3 sequence is CASSRQGRSHNEQFF. The CDR3 region has the DNA TGTGCCAGCAGCCGACAGGGGAGGTCACACAATGAGCAGTTCTTC.

Points on this clone: Additional DNA sequences in this sample encode the identical CDR3. The chain links TRBV3-1 (or the pseudogene TRBV3-2) to TRBJ2-5; no clear D gene. This CDR3 has 12 amino acids. Germline values: CDR1 LGHDT, CDR2 YNNKEL (reference sequence). V was clipped by 0 bases and J by 5 bases, with 4 bases between them. CDR3 in DNA: TGTGCCAGCAGCCAAGATCGGGAGACCCAGTACTTC. It translates to CASSQDRETQYF.